This T cell receptor (beta chain) was retrieved from a study of blood T cell repertoires in COVID-19. Overall study: The cDNA or gDNA used as material had been derived from T cells, B-cell-depleted T cells, or PBMCs.

This clone was counted a single time. How the authors handled the data: Scientists estimated how many nucleated cells there were by amplifying reference gene primers. Using immunoSEQ multiplex PCR, the repertoire was profiled, and TCRdb retains in-frame clones only, with some absent. The DNA was the basis for D and trimming; V, J and clone size are from that table. The data show about 270,000 clones, with more than 80% seen just once and about 4% held by the top ten. Participants were placed into cohorts based on the clinical history they reported. The TCR comes from a woman in her 30s with acute COVID-19. The specimen was PBMCs or T cells enriched from blood (not recorded which).

This CDR3 reads CASSLEAPGQTLAGYTF. The CDR3 region has the DNA TGTGCCAGCAGCTTAGAGGCTCCGGGACAGACCCTGGCTGGCTACACCTTC. The chain couples TRBV7-2 to TRBJ1-2; TRBD1 matches 7 bases. The CDR3 sequence is 17 residues long. V trimming: 1 base; J trimming: 7 bases; junction bases outside the gene matches: 15. CDR1 is SGHTA and CDR2 is FQGNSA in the germline V gene.